This T cell receptor (beta chain) was observed in a study of identical twins (TCRdb year 2016). For context, the study as a whole: TCR alpha and beta repertoires from monozygotic twins, unrelated adults of various ages and cord blood were deep-sequenced to test whether fetal clonotypes persist. Replicate twin experiments were performed at different times using different library preparation protocols to rule out contamination. The paper as a whole reports these results and caveats: Out-of-frame TCR alpha sharing in monozygotic twins was systematically underestimated by recombination models, whereas sharing between unrelated individuals was in agreement with the recombination models. Out-of-frame TCR alpha sequences shared between twins showed an excess of low generation-probability sequences compared with coincidental sharing between unrelated individuals. Fewer insertions were carried by abundant cord blood beta clonotypes; a weaker similar trend was observed in young adult naive repertoires, while no such trend was observed in memory repertoires. Because the same donors could not be followed over many years, the conclusions relied on cross-sectional statistical analysis. A weaker excess of twin sharing was found in beta out-of-frame sequences because the signal-to-noise ratio was lowered by fewer shared sequences. Invariant T cells such as MAIT and iNKT could partly confound zero-insertion analyses, although diverse VJ usage argued against such confounding for most clonotypes.

Trimming accounts for 7 bases at V and 2 bases at J, while the number of junction bases matched to no gene is 4. Including the terminal cysteine and phenylalanine, the CDR3 comprises 13 residues. The DNA shown is the 39-base CDR3, in frame from base 1. Every donor was a healthy Caucasian. The twin cohort consisted of three pairs of female monozygotic twins, all aged about 18 to 30 years. Peripheral blood mononuclear cells were used as the source from which RNA for TCR libraries was isolated. Library creation used 5' RACE. These reads were obtained on an Illumina HiSeq 2000. Template switching added a universal primer binding site, and the final cDNA carried a unique molecular identifier that allowed TCR cDNA molecules to be counted accurately. First-strand cDNA for TCR alpha and beta chains was synthesized from specific primers in the conserved constant-segment region. Each cDNA library was double barcoded, with a SMART-Mk sample barcode plus Illumina barcodes, to control for contamination. TruSeq adapter sequences along with Illumina sample barcodes were introduced in two successive PCR steps. Sequencing of the TCR alpha and beta cDNA libraries was done on the Illumina HiSeq platform using custom primers. The source study handled its data this way. Raw reads were processed with MiGEC to extract unique molecular identifiers, and MiXCR was used to determine CDR3 positions. Recombination models were inferred per individual with the repgenHMM and IGoR tools using an EM algorithm. Shared clonotypes were analyzed with the tcR package in R, and sharing was normalized by the product of cloneset sizes. To study raw recombination free of thymic and clonal selection effects, out-of-frame nonproductive sequences were analyzed. Clones were called with MiXCR by TCRdb after fastp trimmed the public reads at Q25, and only in-frame beta chains were retained. Under each unique CDR3 protein, matching rows form one entry showing the most common genes and DNA. These V and J calls are TCRdb output, not the study's own analysis. Present in this sample are roughly 720,000 distinct CDR3 sequences, about 20% of which were seen just once. Jointly, the top ten make up 10% to 15% of the sample.

There are a few counts of this clonotype. Its antigen specificity is not known. A read error may be the cause here, since a much bigger clone is one base away. The sample was also linked to a second study, of T cells expressing NK-cell markers. As described in the second report: In sorted CD3+CD56+NKG2C+, CD3+CD56+NKG2C- and CD3+CD56-NKG2C+ T-cell subsets from several donors, TCR beta-chain repertoires were profiled. Among the eight sequenced donors, only one was HCMV-seronegative, while the other seven were HCMV-seropositive. To restrict sorting to alphabetaTCR-expressing T cells, an anti-gammadeltaTCR antibody was added in several experiments. In six donors, the dominant CD3+CD56+NKG2C+ clonotypes ranked among the top 10 CD8+ clonotypes, making up roughly 1.0-7.0% of CD8+ T cells. Those dominant clonotypes were again the most abundant among CD3+CD56-NKG2C+ cells in four donors, at roughly 25-65%. Whether the expanded NKG2C-expressing T cell clones were specific for HCMV antigens was left unclear. All eight donors whose samples were sequenced were randomly selected healthy volunteers, three of them men and five women. To determine HCMV serostatus, a commercial ELISA kit was used to detect HCMV-specific IgG in serum. For five or six donors, bulk peripheral blood T-cell repertoires were also sequenced from unsorted PBMC. MIGEC was used to demultiplex reads and group reads by UMI, and MiTCR was used to assemble and quantify clonotypes. To remove erroneous sequences, TCR cDNA sequences were retained only when supported by two or more reads. The tcR package was used for downstream repertoire analysis, and clonotypes were matched across fractions by CDR3 nucleotide sequence plus V segment. Antigen specificity was annotated against VDJdb with VDJmatch, allowing one amino acid substitution in CDR3.

The sample taken for sequencing was PBMCs. The TCR originated in a woman aged 18-29 years in good health. The chain links TRBV12-3 or TRBV12-4 with TRBJ1-2; 7 junctional bases match TRBD1. The CDR3 sequence is CASTLTGNYGYTF. The base sequence is TGTGCCAGCACCTTGACAGGGAACTATGGCTACACCTTC.